The clone carrying this TCR beta chain appeared a single time. This sample is drawn from a study of blood T cell repertoires in COVID-19. Study information: The origin of the acute and convalescent COVID-19 samples was the United States, Italy and Spain. PBMCs, B-cell-depleted T cells, or T cells were the source of the cDNA or gDNA that made up the material.

Germline assignment: CDR1 SGHVS and CDR2 FQNEAQ. Trimming pared 4 bases from V and 0 bases from J, leaving 12 bases between. The CDR3 runs 15 residues. As handled by the study authors: Estimation of nucleated cell counts relied on the amplification of reference gene primers. This table comes from immunoSEQ multiplex PCR, and its TCRdb copy is limited to in-frame clones, with some not included. D and trimming come from the DNA, and the V and J calls and clone size come from that table. In the table there are 30,000 to 40,000 clones, more than 75% of which are singletons. The sequenced sample was peripheral blood. The V call is TRBV7-8, the J call TRBJ1-2, with a possible D match to TRBD1 (6 bases). The TCR was taken from a man aged 55 to 70 with active COVID-19. CDR3 in amino acids: CASSSVGQPNYGYTF. Here the CDR3 DNA reads TGTGCCAGCAGCTCCGTCGGACAGCCTAACTATGGCTACACCTTC.